This TCR beta chain was documented in a study of tumor and adjacent non-tumor tissue in lung cancer. Notes on the study in general: Compared with tumor, normal lung showed significantly lower TCR diversity.

No cell sorting was done before RNA was extracted from the tissue. Note on this clonotype: The antigen remains unidentified. The junction differs from germline at one of its ends, possibly a read error.

The CDR3 is 16 amino acids. Germline lookup yields CDR1 MNHEY and CDR2 SVGAGI. Three rounds of nested PCR, following a modified ARM-PCR protocol, produced the TCRbeta library. A single record per CDR3 protein comes from TCRdb applying MiXCR to the multiplex PCR reads. There are about 80,000 distinct CDR3 sequences in the sample; around 65% occur only once, and roughly 13% lies in the top ten. This clonotype was sampled from a woman in her 70s with non-small cell lung cancer. The rearrangement links TRBV6-5 to TRBJ1-2, with D tentatively TRBD1 (6 bases). Sequencing used lung tumor tissue. The CDR3 nucleotides read TGTGCCAGCAGCCTTCAAACCGGGACATGGTTCTATAGCTACACCTTC. Its protein product is CASSLQTGTWFYSYTF.